This T cell receptor beta chain was retrieved from a study of early T cells in non-severe SARS-CoV-2 infection. As for the study in general: Sequencing was performed on bulk RNA from unsorted whole blood, leaving chains unpaired. General study findings and limits: In VDJdb matching, anti-spike CD8 responses were favored while private and CD4 specificities went missing.

Unique molecular identifiers were affixed to single, distinct cDNA molecules. One entry per CDR3 protein results from TCRdb running MiXCR on the 5' RACE reads. The repertoire holds 20,000 to 30,000 distinct CDR3 sequences, with 4% to 4.5% as singletons. Only a few counts were recorded for this clonotype. Its cognate antigen is unknown. The receptor was derived from an adult who was a healthcare worker with PCR-confirmed SARS-CoV-2 infection or an uninfected control (not recorded which). Sequencing used whole blood.

The CDR3 DNA sequence: TGCAGTGCTAGAGACCACTCCAGGTCCTCGGCCTACGAGCAGTACTTC. It encodes CSARDHSRSSAYEQYF. The J gene is TRBJ2-7, the V gene TRBV20-1; the D is unclear. The CDR3 sequence is 16 residues long. Germline values: CDR1 DFQATT, CDR2 SNEGSKA (reference sequence). V lost 0 bases to trimming and J lost 2 bases, with 17 bases between them.